The rows below give T cell receptor beta chains drawn from one sample of a study of T-cell memory formation after mild COVID-19. TCRdb re-called the 5' RACE reads through MiXCR, storing one row per CDR3 protein. Among about 540,000 distinct CDR3 sequences listed, roughly 21% were seen once. Input material: PBMCs or a T cell subset sorted from them (not recorded which). The source of these receptors is an adult woman who had mild COVID-19 (a few samples of this study predate the infection). Cell type and time point are not known. Both conserved end residues are part of each CDR3. The order of the fields is V gene, D gene, J gene, clone size, CDR3 DNA, CDR3 protein. A D gene is named only where the DNA matches it firmly. The size of a clone is reported for some rows only, either as once, few or many, or as a class for expanded clones.

TRBV27	.	TRBJ1-5	few	TGTGCCAGCAGTTTATCGGCTGGTGGGGAGGGTCAGCCCCAGCATTTT	CASSLSAGGEGQPQHF
TRBV12-3/TRBV12-4	TRBD1	TRBJ2-4	few	TGTGCCAGCAGCCCGGGACAGGGGGCTGAGTACTTC	CASSPGQGAEYF
TRBV15	.	TRBJ2-7	.	TGTGCCACCAGCAGAGCACCCCAACCTCGGGGGGAGCAGTACTTC	CATSRAPQPRGEQYF
TRBV12-3/TRBV12-4	.	TRBJ2-5	.	TGTGCCAGCAGTGCCGCCGACAGGTCGGGAACGGCCCAGTACTTC	CASSAADRSGTAQYF
TRBV4-2	TRBD2	TRBJ2-7	many	TGTGCCAGCAGCCAAGGTCCTGGCGGGAGATCCTACGAGCAGTACTTC	CASSQGPGGRSYEQYF
TRBV12-3/TRBV12-4	TRBD1	TRBJ2-3	.	TGTGCCAGCAGGAAGGCAGGGGGCCCCAATACGCAGTATTTT	CASRKAGGPNTQYF
TRBV7-9	.	TRBJ1-1	.	TGTGCCAGCAGCTTAGGATATTCGGAGGACACTGAAGCTTTCTTT	CASSLGYSEDTEAFF
TRBV12-3/TRBV12-4	.	TRBJ2-7	.	TGTGCCAGCAGTTCGGACACGGAGGTTTACGAGCAGTACTTC	CASSSDTEVYEQYF
TRBV19	.	TRBJ2-7	.	TGTGCCAGTAGGCAAACTGGAGGTACCACCTACGAGCAGTACTTC	CASRQTGGTTYEQYF
TRBV11-1	.	TRBJ2-7	.	TGTGCCAGCAGCTTAGCGGTAGGGGCTTCCTACGAGCAGTACTTC	CASSLAVGASYEQYF
TRBV5-1	TRBD1	TRBJ2-1	.	TGCGCCAGCAGCTCATCCGGGACAGGGCGCGATGAGCAGTTCTTC	CASSSSGTGRDEQFF
TRBV7-9	.	TRBJ2-1	.	TGTGCCAGCAGCTTAGAGGCCTTCAGCTCCTACAATGAGCAGTTCTTC	CASSLEAFSSYNEQFF
TRBV6-1	.	TRBJ2-2	.	TGTGCCAGCAGTTCGGGGTTCAACACCGGGGAGCTGTTTTTT	CASSSGFNTGELFF
TRBV3-1	.	TRBJ2-1	few	TGTGCCAGCAGCCAAGATCTGAGCGCGTCCTACAATGAGCAGTTCTTC	CASSQDLSASYNEQFF
TRBV20-1	.	TRBJ2-5	many	TGCAGTGCTAGAGTCCTTCGGGCGGGCCAAGAGACCCAGTACTTC	CSARVLRAGQETQYF
TRBV28	TRBD1	TRBJ1-1	many	TGTGCCAGCAGTTCCCTACAGGGGGCGCGGACTGAAGCTTTCTTT	CASSSLQGARTEAFF
TRBV27	.	TRBJ2-2	many	TGTGCCAGCAGTTTCGGGACATCGAACACCGGGGAGCTGTTTTTT	CASSFGTSNTGELFF
TRBV6-1	.	TRBJ2-1	few	TGTGCCAGCAGTCTTTTCGATGAGCAGTTCTTC	CASSLFDEQFF
TRBV7-2	.	TRBJ2-1	.	TGTGCCAGCAGCTTAATCCGGCGTCGGGAGCAGTTCTTC	CASSLIRRREQFF
TRBV5-1	TRBD2	TRBJ2-1	once	TGCGCCAGCAGCTCCGCAGCGGGAGGGCTCTACAATGAGCAGTTCTTC	CASSSAAGGLYNEQFF